This TCR beta chain was identified during a study of CD8 T cells in ankylosing spondylitis. This clonotype was seen only a few times. Antigen: not known. General study findings and limits: As reported, disease-linked clones showed significant enrichment in matched ankylosing spondylitis synovial fluid. Disease-associated clones were CD8+ and fairly uncommon in peripheral blood. There were earlier reports of some motif variants in reactive arthritis synovial fluid and blood. For ankylosing spondylitis blood, a TCR beta motif of 8 or 9 highly homologous variants appeared characteristic.

CDR3 length: 15 amino acids. The germline gives CDR1 DFQATT, CDR2 SNEGSKA (reference sequence). The V gene lost 2 bases and the J gene lost 5 bases, with 16 bases spanning the gap. 5'-RACE, quantitative and with molecular barcodes, yielded the TCR beta libraries. One entry per CDR3 protein results from TCRdb running MiXCR on the 5' RACE reads. The repertoire holds some 840,000 distinct CDR3 sequences, around 11% seen once, with under 0.6% in the top ten. Sequenced: blood, either unsorted or a sorted T cell fraction (not recorded which). The receptor's source is a male donor with ankylosing spondylitis. V is TRBV20-1 and J is TRBJ2-1; D might be TRBD2 (5 bases). Here the CDR3 reads CSARTSGPADNEQFF. In DNA form, the CDR3 reads TGCAGTGCTAGAACCAGCGGACCAGCCGACAATGAGCAGTTCTTC.